The T cell receptor (beta chain) under discussion was sequenced for a study of T cell responses to AZD1222 COVID-19 vaccine. Germline CDR1 and CDR2: MNHEY and SVGAGI. Trimming took off 5 bases at V and 0 bases at J, with 13 bases between the two ends. The CDR3 runs 15 residues. Only in-frame clones appear in the TCRdb table, and some are missing; sequencing was by immunoSEQ multiplex PCR. The table lists roughly 150,000 clones, over 70% of them singletons. V and J are TRBV6-5 and TRBJ1-1; unclear D gene. The receptor was derived from an adult who received the AZD1222 COVID-19 vaccine. The sequences come from peripheral blood, collected 28 days after the second AZD1222 dose. DNA of the CDR3: TGTGCCAGCAGTCTTCATGGCGTGATGAACACTGAAGCTTTCTTT. This sequence encodes CASSLHGVMNTEAFF.